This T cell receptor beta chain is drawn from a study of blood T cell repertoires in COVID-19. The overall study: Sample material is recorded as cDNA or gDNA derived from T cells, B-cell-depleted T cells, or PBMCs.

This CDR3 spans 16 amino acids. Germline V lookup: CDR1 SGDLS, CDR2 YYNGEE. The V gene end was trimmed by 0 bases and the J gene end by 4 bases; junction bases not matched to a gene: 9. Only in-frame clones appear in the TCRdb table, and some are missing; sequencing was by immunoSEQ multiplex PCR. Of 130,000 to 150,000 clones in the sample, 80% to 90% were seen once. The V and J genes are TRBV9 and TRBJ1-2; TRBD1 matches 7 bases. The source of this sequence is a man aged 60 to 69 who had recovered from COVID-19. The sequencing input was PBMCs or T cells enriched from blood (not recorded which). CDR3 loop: CASSVVGTATIYGYTF. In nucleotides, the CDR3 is TGTGCCAGCAGCGTAGTCGGGACAGCTACCATCTATGGCTACACCTTC.